These T cell receptor beta chains were read from a single sample in a study of T cell responses to AZD1222 COVID-19 vaccine. This table comes from immunoSEQ multiplex PCR, and its TCRdb copy is limited to in-frame clones, with some not included. The table records about 130,000 clones, over 90% of them present only once. Sequences were derived from peripheral blood, sampled on day 0 of AZD1222 vaccination. Receptor source: an adult in good health. The CDR3 runs from the conserved cysteine through the conserved F or W. D genes are given only for firm matches.

cdr3_aa	v_call	j_call	d_call
CASSPPAANTEAFF	TRBV18	TRBJ1-1	.
CSVEDLKGGYTF	TRBV29-1	TRBJ1-2	.
CASSVGADTEAFF	TRBV19	TRBJ1-1	.
CASRGTTDHTEAFF	TRBV2	TRBJ1-1	.
CSVELRGVMNTEAFF	TRBV29-1	TRBJ1-1	.
CASSLSLAEDTDTQYF	TRBV7-9	TRBJ2-3	TRBD2
CASSTTGQGFASYNSPLHF	TRBV7-6	TRBJ1-6	TRBD1
CASSSPVRGEQYF	TRBV5-1	TRBJ2-7	.
CAWTPGLVNEQFF	TRBV30	TRBJ2-1	TRBD2
CASSVAIWGGLPVGYTF	TRBV9	TRBJ1-2	.
CATSDGNPKGAPGNTIYF	TRBV24-1	TRBJ1-3	TRBD1
CSVQTGGAGTGELFF	TRBV29-1	TRBJ2-2	TRBD1
CASTSQGAGEKLFF	TRBV28	TRBJ1-4	TRBD1
CASRTPTGKGYTF	TRBV12-3/TRBV12-4	TRBJ1-2	TRBD1
CASSTTGGNYGYTF	TRBV5-1	TRBJ1-2	.
CARSWGEGDTQYF	TRBV6-5	TRBJ2-3	TRBD2
CASSIHRDYQYEQYF	TRBV3-1/TRBV3-2	TRBJ2-7	TRBD2
CASWEVDHRDRLLRF	TRBV6-5	TRBJ1-2	TRBD1
CASSLPGGENTEAFF	TRBV5-1	TRBJ1-1	TRBD1
CASSQGHHEAQRETQYF	TRBV4-3	TRBJ2-5	.
CASRTSAGYGYTF	TRBV12-3/TRBV12-4	TRBJ1-2	.
CASSDPATGSFEQYF	TRBV25-1	TRBJ2-7	TRBD1
CASSQDSGNTEAFF	TRBV4-1	TRBJ1-1	.
CASSTGQATDTQYF	TRBV3-1/TRBV3-2	TRBJ2-3	TRBD1
CAIRTGGEETQYF	TRBV10-3	TRBJ2-5	TRBD1
CASSRTSGGYNEQFF	TRBV7-7	TRBJ2-1	TRBD2
CASSAGGQNEKLFF	TRBV7-9	TRBJ1-4	.
CASSLRGNSPLHF	TRBV12-3/TRBV12-4	TRBJ1-6	.
CASSQGGTRTDTQYF	TRBV4-1	TRBJ2-3	.